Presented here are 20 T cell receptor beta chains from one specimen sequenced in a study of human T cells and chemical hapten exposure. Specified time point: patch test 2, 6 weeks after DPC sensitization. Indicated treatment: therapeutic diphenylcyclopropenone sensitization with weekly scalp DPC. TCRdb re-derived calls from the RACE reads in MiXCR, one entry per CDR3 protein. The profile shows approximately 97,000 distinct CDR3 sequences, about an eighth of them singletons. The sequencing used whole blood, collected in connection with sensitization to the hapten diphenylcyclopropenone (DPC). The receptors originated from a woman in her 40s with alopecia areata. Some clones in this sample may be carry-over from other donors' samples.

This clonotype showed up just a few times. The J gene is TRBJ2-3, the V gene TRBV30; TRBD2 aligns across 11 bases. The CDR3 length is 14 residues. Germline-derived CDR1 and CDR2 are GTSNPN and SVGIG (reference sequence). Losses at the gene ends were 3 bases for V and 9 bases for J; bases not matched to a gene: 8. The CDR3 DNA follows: TGTGCCTGGAGGCTAGCGGGGGGTATGAGGACGCAGTATTTT. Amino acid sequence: CAWRLAGGMRTQYF.

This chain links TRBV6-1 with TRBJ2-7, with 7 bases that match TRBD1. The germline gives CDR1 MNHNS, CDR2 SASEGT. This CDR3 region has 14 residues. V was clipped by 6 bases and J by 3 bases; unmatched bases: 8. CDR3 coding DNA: TGTGCCAGCAGGGAACCCGGGACAGACTACGAGCAGTACTTC. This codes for CASREPGTDYEQYF.

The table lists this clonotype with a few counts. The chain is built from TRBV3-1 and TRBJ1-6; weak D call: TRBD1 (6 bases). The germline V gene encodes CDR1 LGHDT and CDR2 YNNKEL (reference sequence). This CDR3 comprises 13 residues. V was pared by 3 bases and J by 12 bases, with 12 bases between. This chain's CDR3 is CASSHTEGGPLHF. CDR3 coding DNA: TGTGCCAGCAGCCATACAGAGGGGGGACCCCTCCACTTT.

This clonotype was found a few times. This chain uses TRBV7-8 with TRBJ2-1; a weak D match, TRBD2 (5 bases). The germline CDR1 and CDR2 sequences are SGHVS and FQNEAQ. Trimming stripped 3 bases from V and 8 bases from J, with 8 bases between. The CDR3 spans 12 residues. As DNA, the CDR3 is TGTGCCAGCAGCTTCCGGGGTGATGAGCAGTTCTTC. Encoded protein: CASSFRGDEQFF.

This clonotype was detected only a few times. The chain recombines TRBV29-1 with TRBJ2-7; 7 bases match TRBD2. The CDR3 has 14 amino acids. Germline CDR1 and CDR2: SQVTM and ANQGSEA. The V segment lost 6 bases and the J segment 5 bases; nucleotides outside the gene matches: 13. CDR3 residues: CSVPSGGRRNEQYF. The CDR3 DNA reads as TGCAGCGTGCCCTCTGGCGGGAGAAGGAACGAGCAGTACTTC.

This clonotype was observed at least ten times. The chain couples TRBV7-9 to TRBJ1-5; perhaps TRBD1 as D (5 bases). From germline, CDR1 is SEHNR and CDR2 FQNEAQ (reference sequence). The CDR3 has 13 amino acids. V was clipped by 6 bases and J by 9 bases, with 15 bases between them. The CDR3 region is CASSRGTARPQHF. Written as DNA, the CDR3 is TGTGCCAGCAGTCGAGGGACTGCCCGGCCCCAGCATTTT. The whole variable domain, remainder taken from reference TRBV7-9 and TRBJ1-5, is DTGVSQNPRHKITKRGQNVTFRCDPISEHNRLYWYRQTLGQGPEFLTYFQNEAQLEKSRLLSDRFSAERPKGSFSTLEIQRTEQGDSAMYLCASSRGTARPQHFGDGTRLSIL.

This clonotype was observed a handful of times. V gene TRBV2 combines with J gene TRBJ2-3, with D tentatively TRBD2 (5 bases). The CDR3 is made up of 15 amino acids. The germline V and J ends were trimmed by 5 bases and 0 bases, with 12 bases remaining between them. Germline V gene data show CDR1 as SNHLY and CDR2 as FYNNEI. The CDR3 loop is CASSRRWTSTDTQYF. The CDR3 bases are TGTGCCAGCAGTCGACGATGGACTAGCACAGATACGCAGTATTTT.

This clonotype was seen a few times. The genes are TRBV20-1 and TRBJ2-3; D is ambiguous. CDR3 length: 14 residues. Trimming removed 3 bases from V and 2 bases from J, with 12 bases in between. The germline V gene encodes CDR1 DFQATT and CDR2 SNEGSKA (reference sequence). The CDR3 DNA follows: TGCAGTGCTAGGACCAGCCTTGCCACAGATACGCAGTATTTT. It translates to CSARTSLATDTQYF.

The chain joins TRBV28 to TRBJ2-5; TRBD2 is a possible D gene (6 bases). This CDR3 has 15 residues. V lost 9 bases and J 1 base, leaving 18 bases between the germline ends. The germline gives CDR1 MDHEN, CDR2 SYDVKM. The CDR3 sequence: CASSRGGKAQETQYF. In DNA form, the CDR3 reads TGTGCCAGTAGTCGTGGGGGGAAGGCCCAAGAGACCCAGTACTTC.

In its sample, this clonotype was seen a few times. CDR3 sequence reads: CSAREVVAGGQLEQFF. The CDR3 DNA sequence: TGCAGTGCTAGAGAGGTAGTAGCGGGAGGTCAACTTGAGCAGTTCTTC. The chain uses TRBV20-1 and TRBJ2-1; 10 nucleotides match TRBD2. CDR3 size: 16 residues. Germline V gives CDR1 DFQATT, CDR2 SNEGSKA (reference sequence). Unmatched junction bases numbered 11, after V lost 0 bases and J lost 9 bases.

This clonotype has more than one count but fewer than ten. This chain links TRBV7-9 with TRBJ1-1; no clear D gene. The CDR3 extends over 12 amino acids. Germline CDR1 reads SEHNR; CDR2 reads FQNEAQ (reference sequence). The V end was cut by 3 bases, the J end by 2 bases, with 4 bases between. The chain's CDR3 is CASSFDNTEAFF. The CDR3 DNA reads TGTGCCAGCAGCTTTGATAACACTGAAGCTTTCTTT.

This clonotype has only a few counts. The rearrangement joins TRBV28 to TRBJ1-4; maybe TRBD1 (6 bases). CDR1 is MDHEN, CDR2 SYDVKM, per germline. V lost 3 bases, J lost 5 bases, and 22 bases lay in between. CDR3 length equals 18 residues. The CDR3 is CASSLWQGLSGLNEKLFF. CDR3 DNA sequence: TGTGCCAGCAGTTTGTGGCAGGGGTTATCCGGGCTCAATGAAAAACTGTTTTTT. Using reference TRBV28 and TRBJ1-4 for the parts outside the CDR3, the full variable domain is DVKVTQSSRYLVKRTGEKVFLECVQDMDHENMFWYRQDPGLGLRLIYFSYDVKMKEKGDIPEGYSVSREKKERFSLILESASTNQTSMYLCASSLWQGLSGLNEKLFFGSGTQLSVL.

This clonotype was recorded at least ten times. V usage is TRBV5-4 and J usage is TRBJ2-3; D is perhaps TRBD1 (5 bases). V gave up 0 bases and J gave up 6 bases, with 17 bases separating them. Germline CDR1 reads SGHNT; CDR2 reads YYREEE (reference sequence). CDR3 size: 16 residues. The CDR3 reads CASSLAFGQTTDTQYF. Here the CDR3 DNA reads TGTGCCAGCAGCTTGGCTTTTGGACAAACAACGGATACGCAGTATTTT.

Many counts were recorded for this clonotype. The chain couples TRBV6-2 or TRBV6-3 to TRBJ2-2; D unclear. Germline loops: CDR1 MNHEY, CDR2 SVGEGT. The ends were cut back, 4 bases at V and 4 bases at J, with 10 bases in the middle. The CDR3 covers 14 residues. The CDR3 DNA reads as TGTGCCAGCAGTTCCGGAGCCCCCACCGGGGAGCTGTTTTTT. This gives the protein CASSSGAPTGELFF.

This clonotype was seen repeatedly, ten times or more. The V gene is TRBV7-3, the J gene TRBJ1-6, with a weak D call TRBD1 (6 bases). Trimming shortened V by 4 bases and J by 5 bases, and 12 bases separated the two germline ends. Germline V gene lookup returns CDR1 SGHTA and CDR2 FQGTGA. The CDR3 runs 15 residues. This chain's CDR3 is CASSSATGNNSPLHF. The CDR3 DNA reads TGTGCCAGCAGCTCCGCTACAGGGAATAATTCACCCCTCCACTTT.

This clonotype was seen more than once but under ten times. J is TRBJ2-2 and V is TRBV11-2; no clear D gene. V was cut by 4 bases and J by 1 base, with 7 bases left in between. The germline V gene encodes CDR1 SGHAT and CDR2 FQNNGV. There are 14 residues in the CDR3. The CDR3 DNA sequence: TGTGCCAGCAGCTCTTCAGTGAACACCGGGGAGCTGTTTTTT. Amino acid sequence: CASSSSVNTGELFF. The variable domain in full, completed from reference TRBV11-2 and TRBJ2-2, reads EAGVAQSPRYKIIEKRQSVAFWCNPISGHATLYWYQQILGQGPKLLIQFQNNGVVDDSQLPKDRFSAERLKGVDSTLKIQPAKLEDSAVYLCASSSSVNTGELFFGEGSRLTVL.

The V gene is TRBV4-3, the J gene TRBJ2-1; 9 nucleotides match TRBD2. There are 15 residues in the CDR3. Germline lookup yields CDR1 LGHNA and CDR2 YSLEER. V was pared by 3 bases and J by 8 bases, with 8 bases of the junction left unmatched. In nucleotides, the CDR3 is TGCGCCAGCAGCCACCTGGCGGGGGGGCCCGATGAGCAGTTCTTC. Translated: CASSHLAGGPDEQFF.

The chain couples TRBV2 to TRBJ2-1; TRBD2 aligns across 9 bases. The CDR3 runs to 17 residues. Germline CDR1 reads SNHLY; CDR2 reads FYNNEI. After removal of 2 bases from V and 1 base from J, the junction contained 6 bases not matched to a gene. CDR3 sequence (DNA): TGTGCCAGCAGTGAACCCCAGCGGGGGGTATCCTACAATGAGCAGTTCTTC. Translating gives CASSEPQRGVSYNEQFF.

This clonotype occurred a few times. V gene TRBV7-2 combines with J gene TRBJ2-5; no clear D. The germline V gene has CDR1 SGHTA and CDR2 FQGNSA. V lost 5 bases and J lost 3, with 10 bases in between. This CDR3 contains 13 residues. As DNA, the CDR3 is TGTGCCAGCAGCCGATCAGCAGAAGAGACCCAGTACTTC. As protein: CASSRSAEETQYF.

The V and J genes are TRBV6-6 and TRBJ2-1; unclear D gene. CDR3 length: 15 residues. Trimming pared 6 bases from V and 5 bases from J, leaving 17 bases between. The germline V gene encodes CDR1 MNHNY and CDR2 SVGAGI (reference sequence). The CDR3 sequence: CASSRPARADNEQFF. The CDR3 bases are TGTGCCAGCAGCCGACCAGCCCGGGCGGACAATGAGCAGTTCTTC.